These 20 T cell receptor beta chains came from one sample sequenced in a study of graft-versus-host responses after intestinal transplantation. No antigen is known for these receptors. Libraries were prepared by immunoSEQ multiplex PCR; TCRdb keeps only in-frame clonotypes and omits some of them. Found here are around 110,000 clones, approximately 93% of them singletons; the top ten hold roughly 1%. Sequences were derived from unstimulated CD8+ T cells sorted from spleen or lymph node cells, sampled before transplant. These receptor sequences come from a human donor who was the organ donor for an intestinal transplant.

The rearrangement links TRBV7-6 to TRBJ1-2; maybe TRBD1 (5 bases). Germline assignment: CDR1 SGHVS and CDR2 FNYEAQ. V was pared by 4 bases and J by 4 bases, with 10 bases between. This CDR3 is 13 amino acids long. The chain's CDR3 is CASSSGGAYGYTF. CDR3 bases: TGTGCCAGCAGCTCCGGCGGGGCCTATGGCTACACCTTC.

Worth noting for this clone: Its ends do not fully match the called genes, so a read error is possible. The chain couples TRBV6-6 to TRBJ2-7; 9 bases align to TRBD2. This CDR3 is built from 16 residues. The V gene's germline CDR1 is MNHNY and CDR2 SVGAGI (reference sequence). In nucleotides, the CDR3 is TGTGCCAGCGGTTACCCGACGATAGCGGGAGCTTATGAGCAGTACTTC. It encodes CASGYPTIAGAYEQYF.

The J gene is TRBJ1-5, the V gene TRBV28; D ambiguous. With 1 base removed from V and 6 bases from J, the gap between germline ends came to 4 bases. The germline V gene has CDR1 MDHEN and CDR2 SYDVKM. CDR3 length equals 12 residues. CDR3 nucleotide sequence: TGTGCCAGCAGTTTATTTACTCAGCCCCAGCATTTT. Amino acid sequence: CASSLFTQPQHF.

This chain connects TRBV15 to TRBJ2-1; D ambiguous. The germline V and J ends were trimmed by 0 bases and 10 bases, with 10 bases remaining between them. CDR1 LNHNV and CDR2 YYDKDF come from the germline V gene (reference sequence). This CDR3 spans 13 amino acids. CDR3 DNA sequence: TGTGCCACCAGCAGAGATTCCCTTGGGGAGCAGTTCTTC. Protein product: CATSRDSLGEQFF.

The V call is TRBV15, the J call TRBJ1-1; 8 bases align to TRBD1. V shed 0 bases and J 3 bases; nucleotides not matched to a gene: 12. Germline V gives CDR1 LNHNV, CDR2 YYDKDF (reference sequence). The CDR3 is 18 residues long. The CDR3 region is CATSRDPTGGQFDTEAFF. CDR3 sequence (DNA): TGTGCCACCAGCAGAGATCCCACAGGGGGACAGTTCGACACTGAAGCTTTCTTT.

CDR3 sequence (DNA): TGTGCCAGCAGCTACGGGAGCTCAGATACGCAGTATTTT. The encoded protein is CASSYGSSDTQYF. The chain combines TRBV5-6 with TRBJ2-3, with a tentative D call TRBD2 (6 bases). CDR1 is SGHDT, CDR2 YYEEEE, per germline. Trimming removed 3 bases from V and 4 bases from J, with 9 bases in between. This CDR3 contains 13 residues.

The V and J genes are TRBV5-5 and TRBJ2-7; D is ambiguous. This CDR3 region has 15 residues. The ends were cut back, 0 bases at V and 5 bases at J, with 15 bases in the middle. The germline V gene encodes CDR1 SGHKS and CDR2 YYEKEE (reference sequence). The CDR3 DNA follows: TGTGCCAGCAGCTTGGGGGCCCTTGGTTTTGACGAGCAGTACTTC. This translates into CASSLGALGFDEQYF. The full variable domain, its missing parts supplied by reference TRBV5-5 and TRBJ2-7, is DAGVTQSPTHLIKTRGQQVTLRCSPISGHKSVSWYQQVLGQGPQFIFQYYEKEERGRGNFPDRFSARQFPNYSSELNVNALLLGDSALYLCASSLGALGFDEQYFGPGTRLTVT.

This chain uses TRBV5-1 with TRBJ2-2; D unclear. The V and J ends lost 0 bases and 7 bases respectively, with 4 bases between them. Germline V gene lookup returns CDR1 SGHRS and CDR2 YFSETQ. The CDR3 sequence is 12 residues long. CDR3 nucleotide sequence: TGCGCCAGCAGCTTGGATAGCGGGGAGCTGTTTTTT. Translation: CASSLDSGELFF. Filled out from reference TRBV5-1 and TRBJ2-2, the complete variable domain reads KAGVTQTPRYLIKTRGQQVTLSCSPISGHRSVSWYQQTPGQGLQFLFEYFSETQRNKGNFPGRFSGRQFSNSRSEMNVSTLELGDSALYLCASSLDSGELFFGEGSRLTVL.

The CDR3 DNA reads as TGTGCCACAAGGAGGGGCACCGGGGAGCTGTTTTTT. This codes for CATRRGTGELFF. The rearrangement links TRBV10-3 to TRBJ2-2; D may be TRBD2 (6 bases). Germline V lookup: CDR1 ENHRY, CDR2 SYGVKD. The ends were cut back, 10 bases at V and 4 bases at J, with 10 bases in the middle. The CDR3 runs to 12 residues.

The CDR3 sequence: CASSERTGLYNEQFF. The CDR3 DNA reads TGTGCCAGCAGTGAAAGGACAGGACTATACAATGAGCAGTTCTTC. The chain has TRBV6-1 and TRBJ2-1; TRBD1 might be the D (7 bases). The CDR3 totals 15 residues. V shed 2 bases and J shed 4 bases, with 12 bases lying between them. Germline loops: CDR1 MNHNS, CDR2 SASEGT.

This chain links TRBV28 with TRBJ1-1; TRBD1 aligns across 7 bases. The CDR3 is 17 amino acids. Germline values: CDR1 MDHEN, CDR2 SYDVKM. Germline trimming cut 2 bases from V and 4 bases from J; bases unmatched to any gene: 13. This chain's CDR3 is CASSLPSLQGVSTEAFF. For the CDR3, the DNA is TGTGCCAGCAGTTTACCGTCTCTCCAGGGGGTGAGCACTGAAGCTTTCTTT.

The chain carries TRBV27 and TRBJ2-5; perhaps D is TRBD1 or TRBD2 (5 bases each). The CDR3 is 13 residues long. The germline CDR1 and CDR2 sequences are MNHEY and SMNVEV (reference sequence). V was shortened by 6 bases and J by 7 bases, with 15 bases between the two germline ends. CDR3 nucleotides: TGTGCCAGCAGGCCTGGGACCAGCGGGACCCAGTACTTC. This codes for CASRPGTSGTQYF.

The chain is built from TRBV6-1 and TRBJ2-7; D may be TRBD1 or TRBD2 (5 bases each). Germline CDR1 MNHNS, CDR2 SASEGT. The CDR3 is 14 amino acids. The V gene lost 5 bases and the J gene lost 3 bases, with 14 bases spanning the gap. CDR3 region: CASSTTGANYEQYF. CDR3 nucleotide sequence: TGTGCCAGCAGTACGACCGGGGCGAACTACGAGCAGTACTTC.

The V and J genes are TRBV4-1 and TRBJ2-1; D unclear. V was shortened by 3 bases and J by 8 bases, with 17 bases between the two germline ends. This CDR3 region has 15 residues. CDR1 is MGHRA and CDR2 is YSYEKL in the germline V gene. The CDR3 is CASSQEEEPPHEQFF. CDR3 DNA: TGCGCCAGCAGCCAGGAAGAAGAACCCCCACATGAGCAGTTCTTC.

The J gene is TRBJ2-3, the V gene TRBV7-9; possibly TRBD1 or TRBD2 for D (6 bases each). V shed 6 bases and J shed 8 bases, with 21 bases lying between them. This CDR3 region has 15 residues. Germline CDR1 SEHNR, CDR2 FQNEAQ (reference sequence). CDR3 sequence: CASSTTGTPGGTQYF. CDR3 nucleotide sequence: TGTGCCAGCAGTACTACCGGGACACCCGGGGGTACGCAGTATTTT.

The chain is built from TRBV2 and TRBJ2-1; 12 nucleotides agree with TRBD2. The CDR3 length is 16 residues. Germline loops: CDR1 SNHLY, CDR2 FYNNEI. V lost 5 bases, J lost 7 bases, and 9 bases stayed unmatched. The CDR3 protein is CASSLRLAGVRNEQFF. Here the CDR3 DNA reads TGTGCCAGCAGTTTACGACTAGCGGGAGTTAGAAATGAGCAGTTCTTC.

This chain uses TRBV25-1 with TRBJ1-5, with D possibly being TRBD1 (6 bases). The germline V gene encodes CDR1 MGHDK and CDR2 SYGVNS. The germline V and J ends were trimmed by 3 bases and 4 bases, with 13 bases remaining between them. The CDR3 is 15 amino acids. CDR3 loop: CASSDPTGLNQPQHF. The DNA of the CDR3 is TGTGCCAGCAGTGACCCTACAGGGTTAAATCAGCCCCAGCATTTT.

The V call is TRBV7-9, the J call TRBJ2-7; TRBD1 is a possible D gene (6 bases). CDR3 length: 12 residues. V lost 5 bases and J lost 6, with 11 bases in between. Germline V lookup: CDR1 SEHNR, CDR2 FQNEAQ (reference sequence). This chain's CDR3 is CASSQTGVEQYF. The CDR3 DNA sequence: TGTGCCAGCAGCCAGACAGGAGTCGAGCAGTACTTC.

In nucleotides, the CDR3 is TGTGCCAGTAGTATATCGGGCATGTCGGCCCCGTGGGGATTCTATGGCTACACCTTC. Protein: CASSISGMSAPWGFYGYTF. This chain connects TRBV19 to TRBJ1-2; D not certain. V shed 2 bases and J shed 4 bases, with 26 bases lying between them. This CDR3 spans 19 amino acids. Germline CDR1 and CDR2: LNHDA and SQIVND (reference sequence).

The chain recombines TRBV7-9 with TRBJ2-1; 7 bases are shared with TRBD2. This CDR3 contains 18 residues. CDR1 SEHNR and CDR2 FQNEAQ come from the germline V gene (reference sequence). Trimming removed 1 base from V and 5 bases from J; junction bases left unmatched: 14. The CDR3 nucleotides read TGTGCCAGCAGCTTAGTCGCGGGGCGGCTAGCGGCGGACAATGAGCAGTTCTTC. It yields the protein CASSLVAGRLAADNEQFF.